This entry lists 23 T cell receptor beta chains sequenced from one sample in a study of T cells in Graves' hyperthyroidism and ophthalmopathy. Amplification targeted TCR beta CDR3 regions from RNA transcripts. HTBI primers were the set used in a first-round RT-PCR of the TCR CDR3. TCRdb called the multiplex PCR reads again in MiXCR, with one record for every CDR3 protein. The table lists around 600,000 distinct CDR3 sequences, nearly 45% of them singletons. Material for sequencing was peripheral blood or thyroid tissue (not recorded which). The receptor set was obtained from an adult man with Graves' disease, either hyperthyroidism or ophthalmopathy (not recorded which).

V gene TRBV2 combines with J gene TRBJ2-5; TRBD1 agrees at 9 bases. The J segment lost 4 bases and the V segment lost 6 bases, leaving 9 bases of the junction unmatched. Germline V lookup: CDR1 SNHLY, CDR2 FYNNEI. This CDR3 is 15 amino acids long. The CDR3 is CASSGTGGVGETQYF. CDR3 DNA sequence: TGTGCCAGCAGCGGAACAGGGGGCGTTGGAGAGACCCAGTACTTC.

This clonotype occurred many times. CDR3 in DNA: TGCAGTGCGAAGCTCGGGGGTGGTAATCAGCCCCAGCATTTT. Its translation: CSAKLGGGNQPQHF. V is TRBV20-1 and J is TRBJ1-5, with a weak D call TRBD1 (5 bases). The CDR3 has 14 residues. Deletions cut 6 bases from V and 4 bases from J, with 16 bases between. CDR1 is DFQATT, CDR2 SNEGSKA, per germline (reference sequence).

Concerning this clonotype: This may come from a read error, since a much larger clone is one base off. This chain connects TRBV7-8 to TRBJ1-3, with D uncertain. Germline-derived CDR1 and CDR2 are SGHVS and FQNEAQ. The CDR3 has 15 residues. CDR3: CASSPRTASGSTIYF. As DNA, the CDR3 is TGTGCCAGCAGCCCACGAACCGCTTCTGGAAGCACCATATATTTT.

This clonotype has just a few counts. The chain recombines TRBV24-1 with TRBJ2-1; 9 bases align to TRBD1. The germline gives CDR1 KGHDR, CDR2 SFDVKD. Trimming cost V 2 bases and J 5 bases; bases outside gene matches: 3. CDR3 length: 15 amino acids. CDR3 DNA sequence: TGTGCCACCAGTGATTGGGGACAGGGTAACAATGAGCAGTTCTTC. This encodes CATSDWGQGNNEQFF.

The chain recombines TRBV2 with TRBJ2-7; 12 bases line up with TRBD2. This CDR3 comprises 18 residues. CDR1 and CDR2 (germline): SNHLY, FYNNEI. Unmatched junction bases numbered 12, after V lost 4 bases and J lost 2 bases. Here the CDR3 DNA reads TGTGCCAGCAGTGGGGCCTCTAGCGGGAGGGCCGGAGCCTACGAGCAGTACTTC. As protein: CASSGASSGRAGAYEQYF.

The chain couples TRBV7-9 to TRBJ1-6, with TRBD1 matching over 9 bases. Unmatched junction bases numbered 12, after V lost 5 bases and J lost 1 base. The CDR3 is 19 amino acids. Germline CDR1 is SEHNR and CDR2 is FQNEAQ (reference sequence). CDR3 sequence reads: CASSRNTGTGRSYNSPLHF. The CDR3, as DNA: TGTGCCAGCAGCCGGAATACCGGGACAGGGAGGTCCTATAATTCACCCCTCCACTTT.

Worth noting for this clonotype: A single base separates this from a much larger clone, so it may be a read error. The J gene is TRBJ1-1, the V gene TRBV5-1; D is unresolved. Trimming left V 2 bases short and J 6 bases short, with 14 bases between. The CDR3 totals 14 residues. CDR1 is SGHRS, CDR2 YFSETQ, per germline. Here the CDR3 reads CASSLPRQIAEAFF. The CDR3 DNA is TGCGCCAGCAGCTTACCGAGACAAATAGCTGAAGCTTTCTTT.

The chain is built from TRBV7-8 and TRBJ1-6; 9 bases match TRBD1. The CDR3 is made up of 13 amino acids. Looked up from germline, CDR1 is SGHVS and CDR2 is FQNEAQ. V shed 5 bases and J 9 bases; nucleotides not matched to a gene: 2. This chain's CDR3 is CASSAGQGSPLHF. CDR3 coding DNA: TGTGCCAGCAGCGCGGGACAGGGTTCACCCCTCCACTTT.

The V gene is TRBV29-1, the J gene TRBJ1-1; no clear D. The CDR3 has 16 residues. Trimming shortened V by 2 bases and J by 5 bases, and 21 bases separated the two germline ends. Germline V gene sequence: CDR1 SQVTM, CDR2 ANQGSEA. CDR3: CSVERLRFPGGTEAFF. CDR3 sequence (DNA): TGCAGCGTTGAAAGATTACGGTTCCCAGGAGGGACTGAAGCTTTCTTT.

As for this clonotype: A single base separates this from a much larger clone, so it may be a read error. The V call is TRBV29-1, the J call TRBJ2-7; 8 bases line up with TRBD1. V gave up 4 bases and J gave up 7 bases; unmatched junction bases: 9. The CDR3 length is 13 residues. Germline CDR1 and CDR2: SQVTM and ANQGSEA. The CDR3 bases are TGCAGCGTTGGGGGCGGACAGGGCGGAGAGCAGTACTTC. Amino acid sequence: CSVGGGQGGEQYF.

This clonotype turned up a few times. The V and J genes are TRBV7-8 and TRBJ1-6; 10 positions agree with TRBD1. Germline lookup yields CDR1 SGHVS and CDR2 FQNEAQ. With 5 bases clipped from V and 8 bases from J, the junction kept 6 bases outside the gene matches. The CDR3 contains 15 residues. This CDR3 reads CASSRGTGVDSPLHF. DNA of the CDR3: TGTGCCAGCAGCCGGGGGACAGGGGTGGATTCACCCCTCCACTTT.

This clonotype was observed a handful of times. The chain has TRBV20-1 and TRBJ2-5; 9 bases fit TRBD2. The ends lost 2 bases at V and 2 bases at J; junction bases unmatched: 6. Germline V gives CDR1 DFQATT, CDR2 SNEGSKA (reference sequence). This CDR3 comprises 15 residues. The CDR3, as DNA: TGCAGTGCTAGAAGCCTAGCGGGAAGTCAAGAGACCCAGTACTTC. As protein: CSARSLAGSQETQYF.

With regard to this clonotype: A read error may explain this, as a much larger clone is one base away. The rearrangement joins TRBV19 to TRBJ1-5; 10 bases are shared with TRBD1. The CDR3 spans 13 residues. Germline CDR1 LNHDA, CDR2 SQIVND (reference sequence). The CDR3 reads CGSRDRGGQPQHF. The CDR3 nucleotides read TGTGGCAGTAGGGACAGGGGTGGCCAGCCCCAGCATTTT.

This clonotype came up many times. The chain carries TRBV5-1 and TRBJ2-7; D possibly corresponds to TRBD1 (6 bases). From germline, CDR1 is SGHRS and CDR2 YFSETQ. The CDR3 contains 14 residues. The ends were cut back, 0 bases at V and 5 bases at J, with 12 bases in the middle. The CDR3 DNA is TGCGCCAGCAGCTTGGCTGGGGGCAGTGACGAGCAGTACTTC. The encoded protein is CASSLAGGSDEQYF.

There are a few counts of this clonotype. V is TRBV19 and J is TRBJ1-4, with D possibly matching TRBD1 (6 bases). In germline, CDR1 is LNHDA, CDR2 SQIVND (reference sequence). V gave up 4 bases and J gave up 7 bases, with 16 bases separating them. CDR3 length: 15 amino acids. In DNA form, the CDR3 reads TGTGCCAGTAGTAAGTCAGGACAGCCAGCTGAAAAACTGTTTTTT. Encoded protein: CASSKSGQPAEKLFF.

This sequence joins TRBV2 and TRBJ1-1, with D possibly TRBD1 on 6 matching bases. Trimming took off 9 bases at V and 7 bases at J, with 12 bases between the two ends. CDR3 length: 11 amino acids. Germline CDR1 reads SNHLY; CDR2 reads FYNNEI. CDR3 protein: CARQGQGEAFF. For the CDR3, the DNA is TGTGCCAGACAGGGACAAGGTGAAGCTTTCTTT.

The gene calls are TRBV14 and TRBJ1-6, with D unclear. This CDR3 contains 13 residues. Trimming removed 6 bases at V and 7 bases at J, with 10 bases between. The germline V gene has CDR1 SGHDN and CDR2 FVKESK. The CDR3 DNA sequence: TGTGCCAGCAGGACCCTCTCCAATTCACCCCTCCACTTT. Its translation is CASRTLSNSPLHF.

The table lists this clonotype with a count of one. The V gene is TRBV19, the J gene TRBJ1-1; D gene unclear. The CDR3 contains 13 residues. V was clipped by 3 bases and J by 1 base, with 6 bases between them. Germline lookup yields CDR1 LNHDA and CDR2 SQIVND (reference sequence). The CDR3 sequence is CASSIFENTEAFF. For the CDR3, the DNA is TGTGCCAGTAGTATTTTTGAGAACACTGAAGCTTTCTTT.

CDR3 DNA: TGTGCCACCTGCTGGATCGGCAGGGAGCTGTTTTTT. It encodes CATCWIGRELFF. The chain couples TRBV24-1 to TRBJ2-2; D unclear. Germline V CDR1 and CDR2: KGHDR, SFDVKD. The germline V and J ends were trimmed by 9 bases and 9 bases, with 13 bases remaining between them. The CDR3 contains 12 residues.

The genes are TRBV4-1 and TRBJ2-5; D unclear. V lost 3 bases and J 2 bases, leaving 10 bases between the germline ends. Germline values: CDR1 MGHRA, CDR2 YSYEKL. The CDR3 totals 14 residues. The CDR3 nucleotides read TGCGCCAGCAGCCAGGAAGACATACAAGAGACCCAGTACTTC. Its translation: CASSQEDIQETQYF.

This clonotype was counted at least ten times. The CDR3 bases are TGTGCCAGCAGCCACAGGGCAACTAATGAAAAACTGTTTTTT. This translates into CASSHRATNEKLFF. The chain combines TRBV7-9 with TRBJ1-4, with TRBD1 as a possible D gene (6 bases). V shed 5 bases and J shed 0 bases, with 7 bases lying between them. CDR3 size: 14 residues. Germline V lookup: CDR1 SEHNR, CDR2 FQNEAQ (reference sequence).

J is TRBJ2-7 and V is TRBV2, with D tentatively TRBD1 (6 bases). V was cut by 3 bases and J by 7 bases, with 13 bases left in between. CDR3 size: 13 residues. Germline values: CDR1 SNHLY, CDR2 FYNNEI. The CDR3 loop reads CASSDRTGLEQYF. CDR3 nucleotides: TGTGCCAGCAGTGACCGAACAGGGCTTGAGCAGTACTTC.

Worth noting for this clonotype: This is likely a read error, given that the CDR3 carries no conserved phenylalanine or tryptophan at its end. The rearrangement uses TRBV7-9 and TRBJ1-1; no clear D gene. This CDR3 is 16 amino acids long. V shed 4 bases and J shed 4 bases, with 19 bases lying between them. Per the germline V gene, CDR1 is SEHNR and CDR2 is FQNEAQ (reference sequence). The CDR3 region is CASSSEGGGLTTEAFS. CDR3 DNA sequence: TGTGCCAGCAGCTCCGAGGGTGGAGGGCTGACCACTGAAGCTTTCTCT.